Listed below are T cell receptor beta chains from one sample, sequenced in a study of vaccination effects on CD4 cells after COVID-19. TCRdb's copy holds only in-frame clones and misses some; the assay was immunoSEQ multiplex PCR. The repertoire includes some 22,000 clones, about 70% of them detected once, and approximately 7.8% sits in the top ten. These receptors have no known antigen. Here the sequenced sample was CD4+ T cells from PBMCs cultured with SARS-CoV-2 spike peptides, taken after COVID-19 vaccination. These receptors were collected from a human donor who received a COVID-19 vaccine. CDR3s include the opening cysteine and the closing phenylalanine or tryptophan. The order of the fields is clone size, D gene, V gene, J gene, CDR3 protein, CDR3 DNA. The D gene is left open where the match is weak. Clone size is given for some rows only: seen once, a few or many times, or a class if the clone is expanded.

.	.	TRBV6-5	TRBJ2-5	CASSYVGETQYF	TGTGCCAGCAGTTACGTAGGGGAGACCCAGTACTTC
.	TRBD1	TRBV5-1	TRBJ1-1	CASSSQGARTEAFF	TGCGCCAGCAGCTCACAGGGGGCCAGGACTGAAGCTTTCTTT
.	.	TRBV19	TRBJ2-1	CASSIRLGDLYNEQFF	TGTGCCAGTAGTATCCGTCTAGGGGACCTTTACAATGAGCAGTTCTTC
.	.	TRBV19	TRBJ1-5	CASSMTWGALQPQHF	TGTGCCAGTAGTATGACTTGGGGGGCTCTACAGCCCCAGCATTTT
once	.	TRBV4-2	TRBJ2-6	CASSQEGKSGANVLTF	TGTGCCAGCAGCCAAGAAGGGAAGTCTGGGGCCAACGTCCTGACTTTC
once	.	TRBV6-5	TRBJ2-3	CASSTGPGGDTQYF	TGTGCCAGCAGTACTGGGCCAGGAGGAGATACGCAGTATTTT
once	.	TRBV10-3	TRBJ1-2	CAISESGRGRGYTF	TGTGCCATCAGTGAGTCAGGGAGGGGACGAGGCTACACCTTC
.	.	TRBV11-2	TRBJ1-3	CASSSPRRVKGNTIYF	TGTGCCAGCAGCTCACCCCGACGGGTTAAGGGAAACACCATATATTTT
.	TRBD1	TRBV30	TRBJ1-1	CAWRGQAGGSRTEAFF	TGTGCCTGGAGGGGGCAGGCAGGGGGCTCCAGGACTGAAGCTTTCTTT
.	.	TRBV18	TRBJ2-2	CASSPRGGELFF	TGTGCCAGCTCACCAAGGGGCGGGGAGCTGTTTTTT
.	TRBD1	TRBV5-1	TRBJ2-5	CASSPGAGGRETQYF	TGCGCCAGCAGCCCCGGGGCAGGGGGCCGGGAGACCCAGTACTTC
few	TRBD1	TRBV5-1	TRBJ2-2	CASSRQGDLTGELFF	TGCGCCAGCAGCCGGCAGGGGGATTTGACCGGGGAGCTGTTTTTT
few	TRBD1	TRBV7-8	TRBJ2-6	CASSLRQGRSGANVLTF	TGTGCCAGCAGCTTAAGACAGGGGCGTTCTGGGGCCAACGTCCTGACTTTC
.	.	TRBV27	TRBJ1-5	CASSPRGDHSNQPQHF	TGTGCCAGCAGTCCCCGGGGAGACCATAGCAATCAGCCCCAGCATTTT
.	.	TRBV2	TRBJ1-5	CASSEEVTGNQPQHF	TGTGCCAGCAGTGAAGAGGTGACAGGAAATCAGCCCCAGCATTTT
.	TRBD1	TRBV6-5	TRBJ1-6	CASSFRQGGNSPLHF	TGTGCCAGCAGTTTCAGACAGGGAGGGAATTCACCCCTCCACTTT
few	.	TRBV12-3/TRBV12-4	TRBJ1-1	CASSFWNTEAFF	TGTGCCAGCAGTTTTTGGAACACTGAAGCTTTCTTT
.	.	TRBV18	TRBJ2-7	CASSRSQREQYF	TGTGCCAGCTCAAGGTCCCAGAGAGAGCAGTACTTC
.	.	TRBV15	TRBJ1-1	CATSKDTFAGGNTEAFF	TGTGCCACCAGCAAGGACACCTTCGCGGGAGGGAACACTGAAGCTTTCTTT
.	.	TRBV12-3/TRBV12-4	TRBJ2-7	CASSLTTSYEQYF	TGTGCCAGCAGTTTGACTACCTCCTACGAGCAGTACTTC
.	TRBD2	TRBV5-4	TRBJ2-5	CASSVPSGPREETQYF	TGTGCCAGCAGCGTGCCTAGCGGACCGAGGGAAGAGACCCAGTACTTC
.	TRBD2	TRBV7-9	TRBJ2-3	CASSSVAGANTDTQYF	TGTGCCAGCAGCTCCGTAGCGGGGGCCAACACAGATACGCAGTATTTT
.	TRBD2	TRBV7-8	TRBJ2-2	CASSPGLANTGELFF	TGTGCCAGCAGCCCGGGACTAGCAAACACCGGGGAGCTGTTTTTT